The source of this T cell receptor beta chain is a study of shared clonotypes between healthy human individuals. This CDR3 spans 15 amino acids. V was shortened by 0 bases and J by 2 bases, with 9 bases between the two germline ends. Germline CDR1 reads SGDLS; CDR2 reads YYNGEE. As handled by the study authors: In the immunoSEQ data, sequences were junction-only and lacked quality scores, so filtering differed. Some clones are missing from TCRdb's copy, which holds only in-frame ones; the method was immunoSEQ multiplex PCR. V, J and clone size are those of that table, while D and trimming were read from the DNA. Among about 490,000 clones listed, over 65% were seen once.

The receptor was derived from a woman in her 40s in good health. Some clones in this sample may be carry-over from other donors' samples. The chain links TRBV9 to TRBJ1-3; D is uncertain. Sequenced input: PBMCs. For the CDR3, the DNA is TGTGCCAGCAGCGTAGTCGGTGTCACTGGAAACACCATATATTTT. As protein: CASSVVGVTGNTIYF.